Below, one TCR beta chain is given with its context. Its cognate antigen is unknown. This sample was included in a study of cytomegalovirus exposure and HLA in healthy donors. The study's findings and limits: TCR beta chains associated with HLA were, in a later analysis, more clonally expanded than equally common others.

The PCR used 60 Vbeta and 13 Jbeta primers. Assay used: immunoSEQ multiplex PCR; TCRdb lists only in-frame clones, some missing. Among approximately 81,000 clones listed, less than 85% were seen once. Germline V lookup: CDR1 KGHSH, CDR2 LQKENI. The CDR3 length is 15 residues. Trimming at V came to 6 bases and at J to 7 bases, leaving 9 bases not matched to a gene. Sequencing input: PBMCs. This TCR was sampled from a woman in her 50s in good health and CMV-seronegative. The J gene is TRBJ2-7, the V gene TRBV18, with 13 bases matching TRBD2. CDR3 sequence (DNA): TGTGCCAGCTCGCCCGGACTAGCGGGAGCGGGGGAGCAGTACTTC. Translating gives CASSPGLAGAGEQYF. The full variable domain, its missing parts supplied by reference TRBV18 and TRBJ2-7, is NAGVMQNPRHLVRRRGQEARLRCSPMKGHSHVYWYRQLPEEGLKFMVYLQKENIIDESGMPKERFSAEFPKEGPSILRIQQVVRGDSAAYFCASSPGLAGAGEQYFGPGTRLTVT.